This record looks at one T cell receptor (beta chain) sequence and its context. Its antigen is not known. The record originates from a study of T cell clonotyping in hematopoietic cell transplantation. Libraries were prepared by immunoSEQ multiplex PCR; TCRdb keeps only in-frame clonotypes and omits some of them. Here the sample spans 4,600 or so clones, approximately 80% being singletons. V shed 2 bases, J shed 4 bases, and the junction held 1 base outside the gene matches. The CDR3 is made up of 13 amino acids. Germline V gene data show CDR1 as MDHEN and CDR2 as SYDVKM. Overall study results and limits: Graft donor and pretransplant recipient Inverse Simpson Index values predicted broader posttransplant TCR diversity. Few recipient clonotypes overlapped donors; over 97% were de novo at given depth. Recipient TCR diversity dropped after transplant; expanded clonotypes rose from day 30 to 180.

The J gene is TRBJ1-2, the V gene TRBV28; TRBD1 agrees at 7 bases. The sequenced sample was peripheral blood mononuclear cells, obtained 100 days after allogeneic stem cell transplant. The receptor was isolated from a female patient aged 45-65 years who had an allogeneic stem cell transplant from an unrelated donor, so the T cells may come from the graft donor. Some clones in this sample may be carry-over from other donors' samples. CDR3 in amino acids: CASSLGTVYGYTF. CDR3 DNA sequence: TGTGCCAGCAGTTTAGGGACAGTCTATGGCTACACCTTC.